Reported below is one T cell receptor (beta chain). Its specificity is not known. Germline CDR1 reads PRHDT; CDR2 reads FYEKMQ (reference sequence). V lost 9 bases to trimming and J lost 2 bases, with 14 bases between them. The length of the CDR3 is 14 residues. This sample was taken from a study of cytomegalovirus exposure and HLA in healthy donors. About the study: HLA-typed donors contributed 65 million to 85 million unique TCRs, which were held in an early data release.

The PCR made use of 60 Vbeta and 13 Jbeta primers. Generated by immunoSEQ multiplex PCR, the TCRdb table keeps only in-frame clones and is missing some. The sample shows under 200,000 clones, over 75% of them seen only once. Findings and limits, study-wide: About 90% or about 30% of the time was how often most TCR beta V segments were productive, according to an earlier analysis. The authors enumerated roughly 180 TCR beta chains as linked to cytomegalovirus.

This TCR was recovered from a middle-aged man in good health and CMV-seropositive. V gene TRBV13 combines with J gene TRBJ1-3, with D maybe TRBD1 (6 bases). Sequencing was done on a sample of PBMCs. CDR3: CASSGGDTGNTIYF. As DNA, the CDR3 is TGTGCCAGTAGCGGTGGGGACACTGGAAACACCATATATTTT.